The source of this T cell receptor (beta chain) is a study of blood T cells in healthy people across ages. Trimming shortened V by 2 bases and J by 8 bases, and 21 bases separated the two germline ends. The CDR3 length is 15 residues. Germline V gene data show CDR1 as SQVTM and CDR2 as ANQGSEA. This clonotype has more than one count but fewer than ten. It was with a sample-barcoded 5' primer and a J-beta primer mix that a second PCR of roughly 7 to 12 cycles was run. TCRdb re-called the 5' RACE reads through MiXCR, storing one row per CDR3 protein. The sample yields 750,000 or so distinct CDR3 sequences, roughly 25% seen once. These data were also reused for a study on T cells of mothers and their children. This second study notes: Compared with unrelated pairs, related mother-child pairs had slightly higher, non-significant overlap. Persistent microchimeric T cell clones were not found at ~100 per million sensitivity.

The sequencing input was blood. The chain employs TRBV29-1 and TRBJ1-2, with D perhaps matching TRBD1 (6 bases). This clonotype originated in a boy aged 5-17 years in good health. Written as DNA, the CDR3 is TGCAGCGTTGAACCCGAGACAGGCCACGGCAGGGGCTACACCTTC. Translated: CSVEPETGHGRGYTF.